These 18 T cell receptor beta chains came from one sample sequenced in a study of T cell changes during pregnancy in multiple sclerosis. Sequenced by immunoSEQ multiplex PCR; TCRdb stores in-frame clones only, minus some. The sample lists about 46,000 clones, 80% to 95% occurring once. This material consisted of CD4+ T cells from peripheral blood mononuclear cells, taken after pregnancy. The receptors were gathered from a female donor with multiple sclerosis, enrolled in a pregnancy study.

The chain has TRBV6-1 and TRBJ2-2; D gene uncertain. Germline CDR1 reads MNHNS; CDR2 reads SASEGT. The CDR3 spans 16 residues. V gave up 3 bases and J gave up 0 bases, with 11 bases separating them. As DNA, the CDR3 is TGTGCCAGCAGTGATACGCGCCAAGCGAACACCGGGGAGCTGTTTTTT. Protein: CASSDTRQANTGELFF.

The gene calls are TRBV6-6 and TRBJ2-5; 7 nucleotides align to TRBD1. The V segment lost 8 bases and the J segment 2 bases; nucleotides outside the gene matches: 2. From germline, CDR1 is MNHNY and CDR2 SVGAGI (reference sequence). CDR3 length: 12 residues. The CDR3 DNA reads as TGTGCCAGCCTGGGACAGCAAGAGACCCAGTACTTC. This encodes CASLGQQETQYF.

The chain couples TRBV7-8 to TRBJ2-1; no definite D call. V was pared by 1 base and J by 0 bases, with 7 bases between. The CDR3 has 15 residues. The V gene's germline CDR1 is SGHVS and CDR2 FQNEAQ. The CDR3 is CASSLGWASYNEQFF. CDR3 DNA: TGTGCCAGCAGCTTAGGCTGGGCCTCCTACAATGAGCAGTTCTTC.

CDR3 DNA sequence: TGCGCCACCAACCCCCCTACAGTCCAGCGGGATTACAATGAGCAGTTCTTC. This encodes CATNPPTVQRDYNEQFF. This chain joins TRBV23-1 and TRBJ2-1, with TRBD2 matching over 7 bases. TRBV23-1 falls under the ORF class, with uncertain function. Trimming removed 10 bases from V and 4 bases from J; junction bases left unmatched: 19. The CDR3 is 17 residues long.

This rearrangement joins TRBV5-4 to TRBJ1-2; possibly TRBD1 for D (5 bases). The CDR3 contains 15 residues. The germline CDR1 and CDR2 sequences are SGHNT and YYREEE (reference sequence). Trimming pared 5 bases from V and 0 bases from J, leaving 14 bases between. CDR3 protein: CASRPGKGSNYGYTF. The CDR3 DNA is TGTGCCAGCAGGCCGGGTAAGGGGTCTAACTATGGCTACACCTTC.

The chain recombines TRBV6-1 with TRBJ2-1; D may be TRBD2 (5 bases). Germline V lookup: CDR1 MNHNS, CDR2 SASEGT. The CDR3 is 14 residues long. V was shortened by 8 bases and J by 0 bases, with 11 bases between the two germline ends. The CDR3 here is CASVLSGSYNEQFF. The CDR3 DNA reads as TGTGCCAGCGTCTTGAGCGGCTCCTACAATGAGCAGTTCTTC.

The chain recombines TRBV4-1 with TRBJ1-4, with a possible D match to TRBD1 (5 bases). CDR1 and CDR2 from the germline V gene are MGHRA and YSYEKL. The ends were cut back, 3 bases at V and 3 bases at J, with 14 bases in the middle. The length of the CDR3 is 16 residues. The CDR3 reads CASSHPGGSPNEKLFF. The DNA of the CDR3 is TGCGCCAGCAGCCACCCCGGGGGGTCACCTAATGAAAAACTGTTTTTT.

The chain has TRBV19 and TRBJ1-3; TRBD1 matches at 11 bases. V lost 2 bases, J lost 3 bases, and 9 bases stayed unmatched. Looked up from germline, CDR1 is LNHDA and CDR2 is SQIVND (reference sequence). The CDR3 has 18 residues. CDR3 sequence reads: CASSIPRTGGADGNTIYF. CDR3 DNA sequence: TGTGCCAGTAGTATACCCCGGACAGGGGGCGCGGATGGAAACACCATATATTTT.

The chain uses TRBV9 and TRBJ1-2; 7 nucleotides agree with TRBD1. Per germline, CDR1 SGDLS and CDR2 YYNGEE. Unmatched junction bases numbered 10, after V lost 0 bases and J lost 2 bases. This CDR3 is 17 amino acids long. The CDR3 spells CASSVATGILNNYGYTF. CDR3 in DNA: TGTGCCAGCAGCGTAGCGACAGGGATCCTCAACAACTATGGCTACACCTTC.

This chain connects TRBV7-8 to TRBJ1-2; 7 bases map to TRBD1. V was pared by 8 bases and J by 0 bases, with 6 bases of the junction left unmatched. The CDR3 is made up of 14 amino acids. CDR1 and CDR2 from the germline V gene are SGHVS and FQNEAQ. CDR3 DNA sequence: TGTGCCAGCCATAGGGGGCGGACTAACTATGGCTACACCTTC. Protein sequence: CASHRGRTNYGYTF.

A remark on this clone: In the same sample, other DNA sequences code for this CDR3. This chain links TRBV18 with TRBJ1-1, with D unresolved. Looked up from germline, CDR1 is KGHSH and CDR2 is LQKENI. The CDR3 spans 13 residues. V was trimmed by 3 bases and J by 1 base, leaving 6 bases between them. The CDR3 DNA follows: TGTGCCAGCTCACCGGCGGGGAACACTGAAGCTTTCTTT. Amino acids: CASSPAGNTEAFF.

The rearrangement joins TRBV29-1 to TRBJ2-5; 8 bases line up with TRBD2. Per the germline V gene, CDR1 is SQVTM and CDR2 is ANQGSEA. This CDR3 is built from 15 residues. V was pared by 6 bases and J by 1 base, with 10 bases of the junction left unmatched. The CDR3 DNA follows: TGCAGCGTCCAGCCCCTACTAGCGGTCCAAGAGACCCAGTACTTC. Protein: CSVQPLLAVQETQYF.

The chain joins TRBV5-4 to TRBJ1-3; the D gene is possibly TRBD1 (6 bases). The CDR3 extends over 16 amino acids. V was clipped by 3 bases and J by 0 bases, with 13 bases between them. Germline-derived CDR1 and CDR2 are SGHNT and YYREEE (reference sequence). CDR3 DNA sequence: TGTGCCAGCAGCTCAAGACAGGAGAGCTCTGGAAACACCATATATTTT. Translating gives CASSSRQESSGNTIYF.

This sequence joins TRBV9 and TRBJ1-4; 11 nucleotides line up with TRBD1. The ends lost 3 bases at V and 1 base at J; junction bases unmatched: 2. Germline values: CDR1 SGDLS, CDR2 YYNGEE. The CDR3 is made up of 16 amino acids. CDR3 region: CASSGDRGGTNEKLFF. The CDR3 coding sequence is TGTGCCAGCAGCGGGGACAGGGGGGGAACTAATGAAAAACTGTTTTTT. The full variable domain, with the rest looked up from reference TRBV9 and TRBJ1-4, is DSGVTQTPKHLITATGQRVTLRCSPRSGDLSVYWYQQSLDQGLQFLIQYYNGEERAKGNILERFSAQQFPDLHSELNLSSLELGDSALYFCASSGDRGGTNEKLFFGSGTQLSVL.

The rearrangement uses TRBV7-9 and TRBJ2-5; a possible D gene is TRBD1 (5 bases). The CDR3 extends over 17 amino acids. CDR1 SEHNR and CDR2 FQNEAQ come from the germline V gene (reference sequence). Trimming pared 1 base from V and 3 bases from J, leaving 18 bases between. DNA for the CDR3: TGTGCCAGCAGCTTAGATGGTCGGAGTCAGGGAAAAGAGACCCAGTACTTC. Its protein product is CASSLDGRSQGKETQYF.

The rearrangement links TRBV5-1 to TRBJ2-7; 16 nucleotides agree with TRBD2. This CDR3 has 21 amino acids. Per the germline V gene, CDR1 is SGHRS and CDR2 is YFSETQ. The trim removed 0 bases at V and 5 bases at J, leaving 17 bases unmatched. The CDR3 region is CASSLALRTAGLAGGPHEQYF. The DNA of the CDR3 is TGCGCCAGCAGCTTGGCCTTACGGACCGCGGGACTAGCGGGAGGGCCTCACGAGCAGTACTTC. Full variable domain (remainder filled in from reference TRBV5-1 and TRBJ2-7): KAGVTQTPRYLIKTRGQQVTLSCSPISGHRSVSWYQQTPGQGLQFLFEYFSETQRNKGNFPGRFSGRQFSNSRSEMNVSTLELGDSALYLCASSLALRTAGLAGGPHEQYFGPGTRLTVT.

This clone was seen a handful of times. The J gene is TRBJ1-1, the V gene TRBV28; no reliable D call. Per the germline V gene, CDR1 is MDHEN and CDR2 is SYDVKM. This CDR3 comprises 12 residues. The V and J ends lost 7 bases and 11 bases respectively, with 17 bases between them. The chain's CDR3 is CASTPGGRAAFF. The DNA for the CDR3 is TGTGCCAGCACCCCCGGAGGGAGGGCGGCTTTCTTT.

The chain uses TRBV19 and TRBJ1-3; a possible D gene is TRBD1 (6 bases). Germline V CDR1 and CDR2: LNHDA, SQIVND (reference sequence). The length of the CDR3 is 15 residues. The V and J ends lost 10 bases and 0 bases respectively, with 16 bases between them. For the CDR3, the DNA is TGTGCCACTCAACAGGGACCAATCTCTGGAAACACCATATATTTT. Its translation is CATQQGPISGNTIYF.